This TCR beta chain was profiled in a study of T cells after yellow fever vaccination. Overall study results and limits: Overall, a small share of clonotypes was seen in both CD4 and CD8 compartments. Most primary-vaccination clones recurred post-booster (more than 95% CD4, 88% CD8).

TCR cDNA was made by 5'RACE template switching, adding a universal primer site and UMIs. TCRdb independently ran MiXCR on the 5' RACE reads; one entry per CDR3 protein. Counted here are some 600,000 distinct CDR3 sequences, around 16% occurring once; the ten biggest clones make up 17%. This clonotype was counted only a few times. No antigen is known for it. This material consisted of PBMCs, taken 5 days after the first yellow fever vaccination. The origin of this receptor is a man aged 18-30 years who received the YFV17D yellow fever vaccine.

The CDR3 protein is CATSRDRDRVDTEAFF. The CDR3 nucleotides read TGTGCCACCAGCAGAGATCGCGACAGGGTGGACACTGAAGCTTTCTTT. The V call is TRBV15, the J call TRBJ1-1; TRBD1 aligns across 7 bases. CDR3 length: 16 residues. V shed 0 bases and J 3 bases; nucleotides not matched to a gene: 7. From germline, CDR1 is LNHNV and CDR2 YYDKDF (reference sequence).